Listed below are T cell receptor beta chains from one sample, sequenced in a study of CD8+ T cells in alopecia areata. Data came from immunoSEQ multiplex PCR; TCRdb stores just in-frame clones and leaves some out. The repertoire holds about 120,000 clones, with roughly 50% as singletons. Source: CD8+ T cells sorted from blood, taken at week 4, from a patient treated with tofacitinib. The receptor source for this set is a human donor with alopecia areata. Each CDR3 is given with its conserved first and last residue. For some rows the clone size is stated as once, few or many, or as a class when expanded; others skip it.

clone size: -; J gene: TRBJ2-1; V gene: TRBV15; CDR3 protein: CATSRVARGTNNEQFF
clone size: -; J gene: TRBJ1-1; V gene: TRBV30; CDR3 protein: CAWTDRIYGEAFF
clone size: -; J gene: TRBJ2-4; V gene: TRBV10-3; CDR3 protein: CAISDDAKNIQYF
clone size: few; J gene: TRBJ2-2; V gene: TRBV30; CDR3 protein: CAWSWTIPGELFF
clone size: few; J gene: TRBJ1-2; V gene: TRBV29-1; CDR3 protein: CSVVGGYGYTF
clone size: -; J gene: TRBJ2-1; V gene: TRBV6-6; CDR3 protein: CASSNTGTGGNEQFF
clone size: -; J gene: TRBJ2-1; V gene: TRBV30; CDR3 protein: CAWRASGAEQFF
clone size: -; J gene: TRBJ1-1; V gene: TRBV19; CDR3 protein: CASSERGRLNTEAFF
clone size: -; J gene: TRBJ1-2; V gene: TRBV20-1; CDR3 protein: CSALVNYGYTF
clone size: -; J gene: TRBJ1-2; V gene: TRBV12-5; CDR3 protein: CASDWRCANYGYTF
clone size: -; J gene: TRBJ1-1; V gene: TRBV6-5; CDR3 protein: CASSYGDRAEAFF
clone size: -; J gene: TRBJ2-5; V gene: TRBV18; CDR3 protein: CASSSDPTELTETQYF
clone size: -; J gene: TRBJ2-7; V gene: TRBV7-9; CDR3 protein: CASSLVSYEQYF
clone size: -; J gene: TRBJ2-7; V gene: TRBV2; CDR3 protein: CASTAGLNYEQYF
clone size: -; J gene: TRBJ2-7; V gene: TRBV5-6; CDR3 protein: CASSIRTGTGDSYEQYF
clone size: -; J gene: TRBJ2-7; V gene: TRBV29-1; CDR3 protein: CSVKDSYEQYF
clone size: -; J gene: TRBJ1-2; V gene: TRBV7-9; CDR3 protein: CASSLSSGQGLYGYTF
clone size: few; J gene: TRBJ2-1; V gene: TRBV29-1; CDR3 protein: CSVEPREAYNEQFF
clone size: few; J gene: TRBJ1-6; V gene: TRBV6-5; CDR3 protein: CASRANGGYNSPLHF
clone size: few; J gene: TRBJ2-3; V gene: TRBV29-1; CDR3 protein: CSVVRGLQDTQYF
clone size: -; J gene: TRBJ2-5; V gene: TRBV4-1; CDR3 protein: CASSPRGGPSQETQYF
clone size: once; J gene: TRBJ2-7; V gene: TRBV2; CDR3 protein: CASSDRGLWEQYF
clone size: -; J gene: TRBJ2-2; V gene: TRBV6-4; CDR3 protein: CASSVTPGAGTGELFF
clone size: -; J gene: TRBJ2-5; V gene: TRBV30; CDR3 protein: CAWWGLGGETQYF
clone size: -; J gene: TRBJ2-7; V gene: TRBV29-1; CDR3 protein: CSAAPGQGYEQYF
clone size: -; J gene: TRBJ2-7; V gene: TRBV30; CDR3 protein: CATTGDPSYEQYF
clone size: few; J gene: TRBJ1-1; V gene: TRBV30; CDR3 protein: CAWGDGTFTEAFF
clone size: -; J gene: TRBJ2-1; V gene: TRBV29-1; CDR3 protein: CSGRGGDYNEQFF
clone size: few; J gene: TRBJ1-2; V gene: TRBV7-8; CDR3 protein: CASSPSYTNYGYTF
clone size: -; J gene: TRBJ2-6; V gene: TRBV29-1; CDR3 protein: CSVGEEVFPGSGANVLTF
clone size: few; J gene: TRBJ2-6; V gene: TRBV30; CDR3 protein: CAWSVFPTERVFPMLSGANVLTF
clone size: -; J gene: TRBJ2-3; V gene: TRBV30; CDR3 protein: CAWSFVGGTDTQYF
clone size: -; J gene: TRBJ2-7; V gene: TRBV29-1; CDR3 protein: CSVEGGHGFSYEQYF
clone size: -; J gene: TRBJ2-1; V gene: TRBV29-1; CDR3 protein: CSVETLTGFAALF
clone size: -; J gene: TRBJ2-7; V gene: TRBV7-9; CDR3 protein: CASSLRPGQGSYEQYF
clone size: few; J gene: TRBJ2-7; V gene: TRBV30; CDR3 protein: CAWSVGDTGEQYF
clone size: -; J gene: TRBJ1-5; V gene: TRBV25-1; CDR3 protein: CASSERQGEQPQHF
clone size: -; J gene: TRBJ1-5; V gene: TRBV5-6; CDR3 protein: CASSLGDGANQPQHF
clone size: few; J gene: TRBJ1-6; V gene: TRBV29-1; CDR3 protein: CSVEWDSQRRTLHF
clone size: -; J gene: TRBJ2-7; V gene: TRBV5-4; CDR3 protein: CASSLEAESYEQYF
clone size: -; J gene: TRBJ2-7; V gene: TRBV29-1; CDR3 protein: CSVELDSYEQYF